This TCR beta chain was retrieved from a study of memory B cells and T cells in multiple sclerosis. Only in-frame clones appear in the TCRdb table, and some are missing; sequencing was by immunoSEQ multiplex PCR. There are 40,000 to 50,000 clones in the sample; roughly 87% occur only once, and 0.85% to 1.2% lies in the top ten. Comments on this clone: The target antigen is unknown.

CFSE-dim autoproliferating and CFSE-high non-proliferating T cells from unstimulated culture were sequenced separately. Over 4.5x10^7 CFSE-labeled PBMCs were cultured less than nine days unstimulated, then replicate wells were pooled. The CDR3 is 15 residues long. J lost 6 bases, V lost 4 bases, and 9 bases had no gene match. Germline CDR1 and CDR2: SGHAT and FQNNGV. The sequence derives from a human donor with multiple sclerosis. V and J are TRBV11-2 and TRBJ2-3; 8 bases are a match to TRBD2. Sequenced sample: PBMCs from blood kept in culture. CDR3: CASSSSGTSSDTQYF. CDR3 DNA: TGTGCCAGCAGCTCATCCGGGACTAGTTCGGATACGCAGTATTTT.